This T cell receptor beta chain was captured in a study of T cells in Graves' hyperthyroidism and ophthalmopathy. General observations from the study: Appearing also in blood were most of the thyroid clonotypes expanded above 0.001.

This clonotype has just a few counts. Its antigen is not identified. The CDR3 is 13 residues long. With V trimmed by 5 bases and J by 1 base, 4 bases remained unmatched. In germline, CDR1 is GTSNPN, CDR2 SVGIG (reference sequence). Regions amplified from RNA transcripts were the TCR beta CDR3 regions. Carried out on the TCR CDR3, a first-round RT-PCR used the HTBI primer set. TCRdb itself ran the multiplex PCR reads through MiXCR, one entry per CDR3 protein. The repertoire consists of roughly 640,000 distinct CDR3 sequences, with 16% occurring once and the leading ten covering 2.5% to 4%. Patients affected by ophthalmopathy presented a Clinical Activity Score of at least 3, a NOSPECS grade of at least 4, and disease duration below 3 months. Exclusion of patients followed from uncontrolled infection, other autoimmune disease, pregnancy or lactation.

The chain is built from TRBV30 and TRBJ1-2, with 7 bases lining up with TRBD1. Sequenced: blood. This sequence was found in a woman aged 40 to 50 with Graves' ophthalmopathy. The CDR3 region has the DNA TGTGCCTGGGGGACAGAGAATAACTATGGCTACACCTTC. Protein: CAWGTENNYGYTF.